This T cell receptor beta chain was documented in a study of blood T cell repertoires in COVID-19. On the study more broadly: PBMCs, B-cell-depleted T cells, or T cells provided the cDNA or gDNA that made up the material.

Germline V gene data show CDR1 as SNHLY and CDR2 as FYNNEI. With 4 bases clipped from V and 5 bases from J, the junction kept 9 bases outside the gene matches. The CDR3 has 15 residues. Those enrolled, adults aged roughly 18 to 89 years, came from some 25 US areas. Participants were placed into cohorts based on the clinical history they reported. Cohort 3 donors were reported recovered after two negative PCRs, clearance, or symptom resolution. TCRdb's table, derived via immunoSEQ multiplex PCR, lists solely in-frame clones and lacks some. The profile shows a few hundred thousand clones, 85% to 90% of them singletons.

The source is a man younger than 35 who had recovered from COVID-19. The V and J genes are TRBV2 and TRBJ2-5; 8 bases are a match to TRBD2. Sequencing used PBMCs or T cells enriched from blood (not recorded which). The CDR3 nucleotides are TGTGCCAGCAGTGGACTCGGGGCTAGCGGGGAGACCCAGTACTTC. It translates to CASSGLGASGETQYF.